This TCR beta chain originates from a study of T-cell reconstitution after alpha-beta-depleted transplantation in children. The CDR3 length is 13 residues. V gave up 1 base and J gave up 7 bases, with 10 bases separating them. CDR1 DFQATT and CDR2 SNEGSKA come from the germline V gene (reference sequence). TCRbeta library preparation incorporated unique molecular identifiers. One entry per CDR3 protein results from TCRdb running MiXCR on the PCR reads. This sample has approximately 510,000 distinct CDR3 sequences; approximately 20% occur once, and the top ten carry approximately 3%. The TCR sequence derives from a human donor who donated a stem cell graft to a child with acute lymphoblastic leukemia. This specimen consisted of PBMCs from the stem cell graft donor, obtained from the stem cell graft. This rearrangement joins TRBV20-1 to TRBJ1-4; no clear D. The CDR3 loop reads CSARVDVAEKLFF. CDR3 DNA sequence: TGCAGTGCTAGAGTGGATGTGGCTGAAAAACTGTTTTTT.